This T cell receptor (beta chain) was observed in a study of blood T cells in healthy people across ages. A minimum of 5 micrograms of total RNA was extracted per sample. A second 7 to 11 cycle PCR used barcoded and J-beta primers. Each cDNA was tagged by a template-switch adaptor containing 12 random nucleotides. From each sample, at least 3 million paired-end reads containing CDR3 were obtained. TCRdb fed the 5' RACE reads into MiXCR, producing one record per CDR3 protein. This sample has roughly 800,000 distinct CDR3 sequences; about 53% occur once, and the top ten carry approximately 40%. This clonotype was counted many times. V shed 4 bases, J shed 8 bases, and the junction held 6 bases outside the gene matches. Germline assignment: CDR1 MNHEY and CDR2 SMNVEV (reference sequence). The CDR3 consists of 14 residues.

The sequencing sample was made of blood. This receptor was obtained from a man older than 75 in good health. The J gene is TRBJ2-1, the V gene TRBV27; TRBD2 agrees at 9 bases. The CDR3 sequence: CASSSAGGFYEQFF. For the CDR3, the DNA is TGTGCCAGCAGTTCTGCGGGAGGGTTTTATGAGCAGTTCTTC.